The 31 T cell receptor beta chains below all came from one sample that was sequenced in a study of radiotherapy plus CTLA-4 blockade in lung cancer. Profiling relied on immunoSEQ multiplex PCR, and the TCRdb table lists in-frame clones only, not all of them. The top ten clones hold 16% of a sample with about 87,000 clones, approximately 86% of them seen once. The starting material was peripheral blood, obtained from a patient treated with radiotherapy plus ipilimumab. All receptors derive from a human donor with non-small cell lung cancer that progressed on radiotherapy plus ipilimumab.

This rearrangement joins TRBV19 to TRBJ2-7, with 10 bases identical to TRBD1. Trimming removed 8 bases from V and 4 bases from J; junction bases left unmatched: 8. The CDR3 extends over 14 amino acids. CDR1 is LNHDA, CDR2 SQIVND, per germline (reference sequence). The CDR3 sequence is CASSDRGGHYEQYF. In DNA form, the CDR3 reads TGTGCCAGTTCGGACAGGGGGGGGCATTACGAGCAGTACTTC. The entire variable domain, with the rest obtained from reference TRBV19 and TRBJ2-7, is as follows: DGGITQSPKYLFRKEGQNVTLSCEQNLNHDAMYWYRQDPGQGLRLIYYSQIVNDFQKGDIAEGYSVSREKKESFPLTVTSAQKNPTAFYLCASSDRGGHYEQYFGPGTRLTVT.

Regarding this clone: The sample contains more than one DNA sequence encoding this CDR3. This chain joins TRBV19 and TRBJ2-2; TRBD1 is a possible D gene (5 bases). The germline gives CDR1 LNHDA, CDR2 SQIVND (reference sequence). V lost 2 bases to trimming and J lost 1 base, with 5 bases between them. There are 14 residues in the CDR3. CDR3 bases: TGTGCCAGTAGTATACAGGGGAACACCGGGGAGCTGTTTTTT. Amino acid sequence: CASSIQGNTGELFF.

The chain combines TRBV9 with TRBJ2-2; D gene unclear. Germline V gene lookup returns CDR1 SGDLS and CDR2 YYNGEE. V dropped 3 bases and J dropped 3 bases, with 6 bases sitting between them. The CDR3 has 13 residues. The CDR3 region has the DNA TGTGCCAGCAGCGATAAGTACACCGGGGAGCTGTTTTTT. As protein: CASSDKYTGELFF.

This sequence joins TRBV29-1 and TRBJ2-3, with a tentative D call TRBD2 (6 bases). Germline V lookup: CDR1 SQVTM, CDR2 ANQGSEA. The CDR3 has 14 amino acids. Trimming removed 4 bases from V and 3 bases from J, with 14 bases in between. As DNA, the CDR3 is TGCAGCGTTGGGGGAGGTGGCATAACAGATACGCAGTATTTT. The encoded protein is CSVGGGGITDTQYF.

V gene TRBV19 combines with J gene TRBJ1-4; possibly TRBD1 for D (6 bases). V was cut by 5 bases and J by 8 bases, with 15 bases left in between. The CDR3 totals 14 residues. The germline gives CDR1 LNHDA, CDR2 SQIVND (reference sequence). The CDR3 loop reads CASSAQGRKEKLFF. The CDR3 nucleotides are TGTGCCAGTAGTGCACAGGGTCGAAAGGAAAAACTGTTTTTT.

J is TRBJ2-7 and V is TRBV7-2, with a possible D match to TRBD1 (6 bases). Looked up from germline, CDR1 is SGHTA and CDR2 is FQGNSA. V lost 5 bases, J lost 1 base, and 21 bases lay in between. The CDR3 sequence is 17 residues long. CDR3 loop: CASSLPFWGQSSYEQYF. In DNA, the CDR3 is TGTGCCAGCAGCCTTCCCTTCTGGGGGCAGTCGTCCTACGAGCAGTACTTC.

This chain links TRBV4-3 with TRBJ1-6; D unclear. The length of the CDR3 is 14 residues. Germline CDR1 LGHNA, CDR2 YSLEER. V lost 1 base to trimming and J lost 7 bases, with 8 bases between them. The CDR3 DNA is TGCGCCAGCAGCCAAGTGGGAGGAAATTCACCCCTCCACTTT. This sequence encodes CASSQVGGNSPLHF.

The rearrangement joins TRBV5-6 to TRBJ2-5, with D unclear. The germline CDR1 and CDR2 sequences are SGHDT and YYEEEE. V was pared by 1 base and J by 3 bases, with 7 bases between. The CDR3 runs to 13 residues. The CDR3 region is CASSLSLEETQYF. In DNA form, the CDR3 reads TGTGCCAGCAGCTTGTCCCTAGAAGAGACCCAGTACTTC.

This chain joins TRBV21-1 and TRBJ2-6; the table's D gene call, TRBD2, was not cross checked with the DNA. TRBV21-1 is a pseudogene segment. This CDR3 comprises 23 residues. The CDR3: CASSKVRGLAGGPRCSGANVLTF. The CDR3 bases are TGTGCCAGCAGCAAAGTGAGGGGACTAGCGGGAGGGCCTCGATGTTCTGGGGCCAACGTCCTGACTTTC.

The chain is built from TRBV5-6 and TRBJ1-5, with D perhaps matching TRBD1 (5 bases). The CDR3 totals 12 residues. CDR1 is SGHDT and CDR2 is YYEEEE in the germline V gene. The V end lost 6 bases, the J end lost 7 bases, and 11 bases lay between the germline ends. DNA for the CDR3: TGTGCCAGCAAGCAGGGCGACCAGCCCCAGCATTTT. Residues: CASKQGDQPQHF.

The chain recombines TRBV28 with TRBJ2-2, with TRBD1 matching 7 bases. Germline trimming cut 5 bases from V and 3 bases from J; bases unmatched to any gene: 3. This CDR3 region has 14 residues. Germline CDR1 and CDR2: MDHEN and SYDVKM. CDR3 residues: CASSPTGYTGELFF. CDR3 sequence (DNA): TGTGCCAGCAGTCCGACAGGGTACACCGGGGAGCTGTTTTTT. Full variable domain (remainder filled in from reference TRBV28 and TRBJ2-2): DVKVTQSSRYLVKRTGEKVFLECVQDMDHENMFWYRQDPGLGLRLIYFSYDVKMKEKGDIPEGYSVSREKKERFSLILESASTNQTSMYLCASSPTGYTGELFFGEGSRLTVL.

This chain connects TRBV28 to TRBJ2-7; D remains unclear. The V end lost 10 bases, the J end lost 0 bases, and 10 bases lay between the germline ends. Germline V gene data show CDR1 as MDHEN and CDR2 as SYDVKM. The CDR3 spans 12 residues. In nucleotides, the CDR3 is TGTGCCACCGACTCTAGCTCCTACGAGCAGTACTTC. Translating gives CATDSSSYEQYF.

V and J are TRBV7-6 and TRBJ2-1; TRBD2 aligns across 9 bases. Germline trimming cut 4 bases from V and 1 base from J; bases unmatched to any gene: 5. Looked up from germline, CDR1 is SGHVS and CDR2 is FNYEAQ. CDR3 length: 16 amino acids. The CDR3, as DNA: TGTGCCAGCAGCTCCACGACTAGCGGATCCTACAATGAGCAGTTCTTC. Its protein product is CASSSTTSGSYNEQFF.

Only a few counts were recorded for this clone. The CDR3 reads CASSRIRKTGSGSGNTIYF. CDR3 coding DNA: TGTGCCAGCAGTCGGATCCGGAAGACAGGGAGTGGGTCTGGAAACACCATATATTTT. V gene TRBV13 combines with J gene TRBJ1-3; TRBD1 agrees at 7 bases. Germline-derived CDR1 and CDR2 are PRHDT and FYEKMQ (reference sequence). V lost 6 bases, J lost 1 base, and 18 bases stayed unmatched. CDR3 length: 19 amino acids.

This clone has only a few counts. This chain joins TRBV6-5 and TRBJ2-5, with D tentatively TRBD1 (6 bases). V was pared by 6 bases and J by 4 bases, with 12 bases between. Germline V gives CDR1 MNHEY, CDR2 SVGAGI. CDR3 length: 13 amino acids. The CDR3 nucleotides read TGTGCCAGCAGCTTCTACAGGGCAGAGACCCAGTACTTC. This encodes CASSFYRAETQYF.

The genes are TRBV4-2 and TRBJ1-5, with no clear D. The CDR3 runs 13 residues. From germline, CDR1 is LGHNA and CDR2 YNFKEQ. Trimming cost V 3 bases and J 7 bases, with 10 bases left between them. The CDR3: CASSQDERQPQHF. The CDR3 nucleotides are TGTGCCAGCAGCCAGGACGAGCGACAGCCCCAGCATTTT.

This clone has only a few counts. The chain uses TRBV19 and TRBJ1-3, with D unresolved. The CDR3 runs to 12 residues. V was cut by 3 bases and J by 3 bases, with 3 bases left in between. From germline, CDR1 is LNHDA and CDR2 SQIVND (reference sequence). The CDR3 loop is CASSMGGNTIYF. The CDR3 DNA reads TGTGCCAGTAGTATGGGTGGAAACACCATATATTTT.

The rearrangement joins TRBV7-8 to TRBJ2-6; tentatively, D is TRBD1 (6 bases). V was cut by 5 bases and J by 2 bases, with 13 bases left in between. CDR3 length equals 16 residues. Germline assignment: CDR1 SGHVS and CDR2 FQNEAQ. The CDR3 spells CASSVQGLTGANVLTF. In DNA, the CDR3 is TGTGCCAGCAGCGTACAGGGTCTGACTGGGGCCAACGTCCTGACTTTC. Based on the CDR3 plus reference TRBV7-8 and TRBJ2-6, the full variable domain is GAGVSQSPRYKVAKRGQDVALRCDPISGHVSLFWYQQALGQGPEFLTYFQNEAQLDKSGLPSDRFFAERPEGSVSTLKIQRTQQEDSAVYLCASSVQGLTGANVLTFGAGSRLTVL.

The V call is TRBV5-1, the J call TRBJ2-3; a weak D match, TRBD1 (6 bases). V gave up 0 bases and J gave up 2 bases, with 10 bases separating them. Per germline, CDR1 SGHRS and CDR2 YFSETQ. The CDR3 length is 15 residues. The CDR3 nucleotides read TGCGCCAGCAGCTTGGAGGGGGAAGCCACAGATACGCAGTATTTT. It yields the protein CASSLEGEATDTQYF.

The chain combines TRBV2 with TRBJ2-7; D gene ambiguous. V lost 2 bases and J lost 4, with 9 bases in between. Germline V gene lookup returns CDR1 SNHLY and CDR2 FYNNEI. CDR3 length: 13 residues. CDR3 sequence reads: CASSESRLYEQYF. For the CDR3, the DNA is TGTGCCAGCAGTGAATCTCGACTTTACGAGCAGTACTTC.

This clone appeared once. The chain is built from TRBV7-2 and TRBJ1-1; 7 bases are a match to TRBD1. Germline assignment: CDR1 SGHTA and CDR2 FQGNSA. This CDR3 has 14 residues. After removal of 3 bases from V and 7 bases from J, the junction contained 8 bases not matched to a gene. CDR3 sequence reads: CASSFAGGGIEAFF. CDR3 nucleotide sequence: TGTGCCAGCAGCTTTGCGGGAGGGGGCATTGAAGCTTTCTTT.

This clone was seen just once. As DNA, the CDR3 is TGTGCCAGAAGCTCTCCGAGACTAGCGGGGGACCAACGGTGTGGCACAGATACGCAGTATTTT. Encoded protein: CARSSPRLAGDQRCGTDTQYF. The V gene is TRBV5-3, the J gene TRBJ2-3; 12 bases agree with TRBD2. TRBV5-3 is given ORF status, its function remaining uncertain. The trim removed 3 bases at V and 1 base at J, leaving 18 bases unmatched. The CDR3 has 21 residues.

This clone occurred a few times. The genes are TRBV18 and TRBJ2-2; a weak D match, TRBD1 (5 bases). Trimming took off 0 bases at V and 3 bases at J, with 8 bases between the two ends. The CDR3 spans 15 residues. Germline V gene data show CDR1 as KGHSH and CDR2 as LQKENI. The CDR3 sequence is CASSPPVGDTGELFF. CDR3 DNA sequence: TGTGCCAGCTCACCACCGGTAGGGGACACCGGGGAGCTGTTTTTT.

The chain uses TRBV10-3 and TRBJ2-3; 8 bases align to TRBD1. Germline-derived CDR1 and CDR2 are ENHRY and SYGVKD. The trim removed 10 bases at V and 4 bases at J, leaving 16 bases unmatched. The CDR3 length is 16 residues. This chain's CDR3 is CATKGEWTGHSDTQYF. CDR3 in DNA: TGTGCCACCAAGGGGGAGTGGACAGGGCATTCAGATACGCAGTATTTT.

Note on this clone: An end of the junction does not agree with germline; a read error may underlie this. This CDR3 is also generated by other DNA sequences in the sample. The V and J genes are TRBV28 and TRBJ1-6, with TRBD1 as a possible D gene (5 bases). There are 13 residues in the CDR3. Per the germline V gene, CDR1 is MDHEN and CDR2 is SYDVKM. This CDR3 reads CASSRVLNSPLHF. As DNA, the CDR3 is TGCGCCAGCAGCAGGGTTTTGAATTCACCCCTCCACTTT.

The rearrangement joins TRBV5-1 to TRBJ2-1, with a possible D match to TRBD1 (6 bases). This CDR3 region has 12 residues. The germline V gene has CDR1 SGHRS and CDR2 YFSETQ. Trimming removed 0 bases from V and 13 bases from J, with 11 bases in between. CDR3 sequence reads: CASSLDRESQFF. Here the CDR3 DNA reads TGCGCCAGCAGCTTGGACAGGGAAAGTCAGTTCTTC.

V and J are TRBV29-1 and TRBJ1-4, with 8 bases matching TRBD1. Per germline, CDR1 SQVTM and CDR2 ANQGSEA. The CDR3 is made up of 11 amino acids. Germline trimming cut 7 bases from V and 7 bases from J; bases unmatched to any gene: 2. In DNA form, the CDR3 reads TGCAGCGGGGGGACAGGTGAAAAACTGTTTTTT. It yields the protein CSGGTGEKLFF.

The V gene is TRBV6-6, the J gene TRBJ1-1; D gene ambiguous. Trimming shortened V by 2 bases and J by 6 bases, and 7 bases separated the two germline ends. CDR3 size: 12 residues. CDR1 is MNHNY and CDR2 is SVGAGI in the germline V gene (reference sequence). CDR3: CASSYVDAEAFF. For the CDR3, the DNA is TGTGCCAGCAGTTACGTGGACGCTGAAGCTTTCTTT.

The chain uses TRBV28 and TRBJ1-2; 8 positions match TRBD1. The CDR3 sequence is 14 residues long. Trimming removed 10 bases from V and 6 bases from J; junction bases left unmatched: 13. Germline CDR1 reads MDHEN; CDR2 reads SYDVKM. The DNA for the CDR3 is TGTGCCATTGGACAGGGTCCGACTCCAAATGGCTACACCTTC. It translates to CAIGQGPTPNGYTF.

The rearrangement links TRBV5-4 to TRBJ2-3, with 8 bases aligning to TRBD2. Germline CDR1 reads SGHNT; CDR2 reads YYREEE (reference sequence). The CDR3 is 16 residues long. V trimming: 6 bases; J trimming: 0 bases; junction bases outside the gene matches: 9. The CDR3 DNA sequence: TGTGCCAGCACCAAGCGGGGGCCGGCCAGCACAGATACGCAGTATTTT. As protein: CASTKRGPASTDTQYF.

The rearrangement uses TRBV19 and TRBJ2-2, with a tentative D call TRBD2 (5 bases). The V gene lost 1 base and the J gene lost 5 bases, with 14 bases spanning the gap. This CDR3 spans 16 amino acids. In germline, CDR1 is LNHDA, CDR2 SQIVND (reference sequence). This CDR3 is CASSIVGRRGTGELFF. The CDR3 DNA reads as TGTGCCAGTAGTATAGTCGGCCGCCGAGGGACCGGGGAGCTGTTTTTT.